This T cell receptor (beta chain) stems from a study of blood T cells in healthy people across ages. A J-beta primer mix and a sample-barcoded 5' primer were used in a second PCR of about 7 to 12 cycles. Each CDR3 protein gets one entry after TCRdb re-called the 5' RACE reads with MiXCR. The table shows roughly 1.6 million distinct CDR3 sequences, with roughly a third occurring only once. Per the germline V gene, CDR1 is DFQATT and CDR2 is SNEGSKA (reference sequence). The germline V and J ends were trimmed by 2 bases and 1 base, with 9 bases remaining between them. CDR3 length: 13 residues. The sequence derives from a woman between 25 and 40 years old in good health. Input material: blood. This chain joins TRBV20-1 and TRBJ2-7; D is unclear. The DNA for the CDR3 is TGCAGTGCTAGAATAGTCGAGTCCTACGAGCAGTACTTC. It codes for CSARIVESYEQYF.